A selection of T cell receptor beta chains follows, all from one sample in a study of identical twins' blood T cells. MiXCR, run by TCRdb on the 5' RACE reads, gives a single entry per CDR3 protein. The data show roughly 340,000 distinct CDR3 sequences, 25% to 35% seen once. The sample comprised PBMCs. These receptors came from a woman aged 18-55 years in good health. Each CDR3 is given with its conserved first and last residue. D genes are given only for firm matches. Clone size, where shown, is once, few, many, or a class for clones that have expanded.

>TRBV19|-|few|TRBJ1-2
TGTGCCAGTAGTAAGGGGACCGAGAATGGCTACACCTTC
CASSKGTENGYTF
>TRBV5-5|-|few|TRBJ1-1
TGTGCCAGCAGCTTGGAAGGGGAAGGCACTGAAGCTTTCTTT
CASSLEGEGTEAFF
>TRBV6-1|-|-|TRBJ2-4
TGTGCCAGCAGTGAACGGATCCCAGCCAAAAACATTCAGTACTTC
CASSERIPAKNIQYF
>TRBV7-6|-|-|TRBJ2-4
TGTGCCAGCAGCACCCGTCAGGGGAACATTCAGTACTTC
CASSTRQGNIQYF
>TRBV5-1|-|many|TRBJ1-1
TGCGCCAGCAGCTTGTTGGGCGGGGGGAGCACTGAAGCTTTCTTT
CASSLLGGGSTEAFF
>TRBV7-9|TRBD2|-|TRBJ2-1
TGTGCCAGCAGCAGACTCGCCGGGACTAGCTATAATGAGCAGTTCTTC
CASSRLAGTSYNEQFF
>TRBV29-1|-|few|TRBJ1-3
TGCAGCGTTGAAGGGGGAGAAAACACCATATATTTT
CSVEGGENTIYF
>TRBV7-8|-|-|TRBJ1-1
TGTGCCAGCAGCCCCTCCGCCAGCAACACTGAAGCTTTCTTT
CASSPSASNTEAFF
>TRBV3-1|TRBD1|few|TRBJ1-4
TGTGCCAGCACCCCCGGGACAGGAGGGTTCAAACTGTTTTTT
CASTPGTGGFKLFF
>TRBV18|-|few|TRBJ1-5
TGTGCCAGCTCACCAGAACCGACAGGACCCTATAGCAATCAGCCCCAGCATTTT
CASSPEPTGPYSNQPQHF
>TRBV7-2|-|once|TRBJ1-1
TGTGCCAGCAGCCCAATTACAGGGATGGCTGAAGCTTTCTTT
CASSPITGMAEAFF
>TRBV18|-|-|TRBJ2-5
TGTGCCAGCGCAAGGACAGCCCAAGAGACCCAGTACTTC
CASARTAQETQYF
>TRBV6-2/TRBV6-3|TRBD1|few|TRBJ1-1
TGTGCCAGCAGCCCGACAGGGGGCTTGAGAACTGAAGCTTTCTTT
CASSPTGGLRTEAFF
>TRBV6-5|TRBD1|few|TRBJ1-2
TGTGCCTGCAGGTCTCGAAGACAGGGTCGAGGAGGCTACACCTTC
CACRSRRQGRGGYTF
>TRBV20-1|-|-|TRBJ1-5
TGCAGTGCCCTCTCTGGGAGCAATCAGCCCCAGCATTTT
CSALSGSNQPQHF
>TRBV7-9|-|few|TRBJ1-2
TGTGCCAGCAGCTTATTCGGCGAAGCCTATGGCTACACCTTC
CASSLFGEAYGYTF
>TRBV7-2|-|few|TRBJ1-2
TGTACCAGCAGCTTAGCGGTTCTACCCAACTATGGCTACACCTTC
CTSSLAVLPNYGYTF
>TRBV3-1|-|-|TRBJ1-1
TGTGCCAGCAGCCAAACGGACAGCGCACATGCTTTCTTT
CASSQTDSAHAFF
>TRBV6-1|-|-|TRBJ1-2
TGTGCCAGCAGTGAACGAGTCAGGAATTATGGCTACACCTTC
CASSERVRNYGYTF
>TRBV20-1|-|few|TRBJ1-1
TGCAGTGCTAGCGAGGGGGACACTGAAGCTTTCTTT
CSASEGDTEAFF
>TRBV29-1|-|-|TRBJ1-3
TGCAGCGTTGCGGCAGCCACCCGAAACACCATATATTTT
CSVAAATRNTIYF
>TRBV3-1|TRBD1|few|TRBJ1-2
TGTGCCAGCAGCCAAGGGGACAGAGACTACACCTTC
CASSQGDRDYTF
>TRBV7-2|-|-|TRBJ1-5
TGTGCCAGCAGCTTCTGGGTTGATCAGCCCCAGCATTTT
CASSFWVDQPQHF
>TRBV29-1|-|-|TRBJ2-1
TGCAGCGCCCGACAGGAAACCGACAATGAGCAGTTATTC
CSARQETDNEQLF
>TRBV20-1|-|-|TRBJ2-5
TGCAGTGCTAGGCAAGGCTGGGGTGAGACCCAGTACTTC
CSARQGWGETQYF
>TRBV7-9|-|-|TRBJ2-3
TGTGACAGCAGCCCTCCGGGAAGCTCCACAGATACGCAGTATTTT
CDSSPPGSSTDTQYF
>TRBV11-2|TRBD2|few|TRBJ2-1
TGTGCCAGCAGCCGTCCTAGCGGGACCCCGTACAATGAGCAGTTCTTC
CASSRPSGTPYNEQFF
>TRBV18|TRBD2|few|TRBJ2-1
TGTGCCAGCTCACCACCGATACTAGCGGGAGAGGCTGAGCAGTTCTTC
CASSPPILAGEAEQFF
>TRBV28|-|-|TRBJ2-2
TGTGCCAGCAGTTTCGAAGGGGCGGACACCGGGGAGCTGTTTTTT
CASSFEGADTGELFF
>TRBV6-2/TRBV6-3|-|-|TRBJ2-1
TGTGCCAGCAGTTACTACGGCGGCTCCTACAATGAGCAGTTCTTC
CASSYYGGSYNEQFF
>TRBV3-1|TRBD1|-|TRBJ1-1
TGTGCCAGCAGCACAGGACAGGGTACTGAAGCTTTCTTT
CASSTGQGTEAFF
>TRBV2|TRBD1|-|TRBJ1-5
TGTGCCAGCAGTGACGGGACAGGGAGTCAGCCCCAGCATTTT
CASSDGTGSQPQHF
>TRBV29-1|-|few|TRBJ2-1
TGCAGCGTTGAAGGCGGTATCGGGGGTCCGTACAATGAGCAGTTCTTC
CSVEGGIGGPYNEQFF
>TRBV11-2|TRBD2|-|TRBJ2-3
TGTGCCAGCAGCTCGACTAGCGGTCTCACAGATACGCAGTATTTT
CASSSTSGLTDTQYF
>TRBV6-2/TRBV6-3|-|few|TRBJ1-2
TGTGCCAGCGGTCTTTCTCCGGGTGGCTACACCTTC
CASGLSPGGYTF
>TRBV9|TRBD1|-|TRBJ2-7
TGTGCCAGCAGCGTACTCCGGACAGGGGTCCACGAGCAGTACTTC
CASSVLRTGVHEQYF
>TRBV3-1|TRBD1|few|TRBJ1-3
TGTGCCAGCAGCCCGGGACAGGGGAGACTCTCTGGAAACACCATATATTTT
CASSPGQGRLSGNTIYF
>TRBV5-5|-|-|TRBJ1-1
TGTGCCAGCAGCTTAGAAGTCGGGATGAACACTGAAGCTTTCTTT
CASSLEVGMNTEAFF
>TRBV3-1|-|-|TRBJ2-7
TGTGCCAGCAGTCAACCCGGGGCCTTCCAGTACTTC
CASSQPGAFQYF
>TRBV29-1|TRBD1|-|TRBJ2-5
TGCAGCGTTGAAGGGACAGGGGGAGAGACCCAGTACTTC
CSVEGTGGETQYF
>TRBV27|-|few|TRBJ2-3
TGTGCCAGCAGTTTACTGTTCGAGGGTACGCAGTATTTT
CASSLLFEGTQYF
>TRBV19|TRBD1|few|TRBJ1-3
TGTGCCAGTAGTATAGATCGAGGACAGGGCTCCCGGGACTCTGGAAACACCATATATTTT
CASSIDRGQGSRDSGNTIYF
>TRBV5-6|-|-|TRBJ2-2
TGTGCCAGCAGCTTGTATTACAGGAAGAACACCGGGGAGCTGTTTTTT
CASSLYYRKNTGELFF
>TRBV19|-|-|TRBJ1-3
TGTGCCAGTAGTTACGACAGGCGAAGACCTGGAAACACCATATATTTT
CASSYDRRRPGNTIYF
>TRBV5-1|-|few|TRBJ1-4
TGCGCCAGCAGCCTCTACAGGGAGGCTAATGAAAAACTGTTTTTT
CASSLYREANEKLFF
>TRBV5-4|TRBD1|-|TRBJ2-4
TGTGCCACCGAAGACAGGGGGGTAAACATTCAGTACTTC
CATEDRGVNIQYF
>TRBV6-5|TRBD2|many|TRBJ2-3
TGTGCCAGCACCCAGGGGACTAGTCACACAGATACGCAGTATTTT
CASTQGTSHTDTQYF
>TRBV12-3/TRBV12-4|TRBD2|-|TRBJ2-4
TGTGCCAGCAGTTTACTAGCGGGCATGGCCAAAAACATTCAGTACTTC
CASSLLAGMAKNIQYF
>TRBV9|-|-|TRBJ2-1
TGTGCCACCTCAGAGGGGGGCAACGGCTACAATGAGCAGTTCTTC
CATSEGGNGYNEQFF
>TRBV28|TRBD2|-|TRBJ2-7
TGTGCCAGCAGTTCCGTCCGACTAGCGGGGGACACCTACGAGCAGTACTTC
CASSSVRLAGDTYEQYF
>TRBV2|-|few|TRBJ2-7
TGTGCCAGCAAGTTTTCCTCCGGCGAGCAGTACTTC
CASKFSSGEQYF
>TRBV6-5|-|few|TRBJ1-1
TGTGCCAGCAGTTCTGCGCTTCACTGGAACACTGAAGCTTTCTTT
CASSSALHWNTEAFF
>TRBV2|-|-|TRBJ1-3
TGTGCCATCGAGAACGATAACGGAAGCACCATATATTTT
CAIENDNGSTIYF
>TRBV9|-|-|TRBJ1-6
TGTGCCAGCAGCCTCAGAGACCTCAATTCACCCCTCCACTTT
CASSLRDLNSPLHF